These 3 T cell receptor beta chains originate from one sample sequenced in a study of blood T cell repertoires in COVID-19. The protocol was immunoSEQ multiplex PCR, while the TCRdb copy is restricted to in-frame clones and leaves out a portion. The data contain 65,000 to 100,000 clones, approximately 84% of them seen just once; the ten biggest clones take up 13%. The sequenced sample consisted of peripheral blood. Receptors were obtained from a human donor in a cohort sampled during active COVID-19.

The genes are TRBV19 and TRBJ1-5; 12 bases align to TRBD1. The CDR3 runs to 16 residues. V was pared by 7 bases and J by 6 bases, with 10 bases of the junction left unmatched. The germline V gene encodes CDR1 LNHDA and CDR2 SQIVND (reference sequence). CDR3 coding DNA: TGTGCCAGTAAGGGACAGGGGGCGACCCGCGGTCAGCCCCAGCATTTT. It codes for CASKGQGATRGQPQHF.

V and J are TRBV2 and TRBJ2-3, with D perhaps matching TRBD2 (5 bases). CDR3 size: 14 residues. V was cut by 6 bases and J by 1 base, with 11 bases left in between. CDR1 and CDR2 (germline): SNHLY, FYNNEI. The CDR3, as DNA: TGTGCCAGCAGGCTCCGGGGAGGCACAGATACGCAGTATTTT. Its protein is CASRLRGGTDTQYF.

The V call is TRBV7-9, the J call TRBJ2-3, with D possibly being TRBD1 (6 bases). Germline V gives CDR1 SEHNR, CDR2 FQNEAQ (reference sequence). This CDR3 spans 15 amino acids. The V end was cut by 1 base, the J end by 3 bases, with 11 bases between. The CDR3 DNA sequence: TGTGCCAGCAGCTTAGTGGGGGCGAGGACAGATACGCAGTATTTT. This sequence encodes CASSLVGARTDTQYF.